This T cell receptor (beta chain) emerged from a study of T cell changes during pregnancy in multiple sclerosis. Trimming took 4 bases from V and 5 from J; bases not matched to a gene: 14. The CDR3 extends over 19 amino acids. The V gene's germline CDR1 is SGHKS and CDR2 YYEKEE (reference sequence). This clone was picked up a small number of times. Clones were read by immunoSEQ multiplex PCR, and TCRdb kept only the in-frame ones, dropping some. The table records some 93,000 clones, around 91% of them present only once. Sequencing was performed on peripheral blood, taken after pregnancy. The chain uses TRBV5-5 and TRBJ2-1, with 14 bases that match TRBD2. The sequence came from a female donor in good health, enrolled as a control in a pregnancy study. The CDR3 DNA reads as TGTGCCAGCAGCCCAGGTCCCGGGACTAGCGGGGGAACGCACAATGAGCAGTTCTTC. It translates to CASSPGPGTSGGTHNEQFF.